The rows below give T cell receptor beta chains drawn from one sample of a study of vaccination effects on CD4 cells after COVID-19. These receptors lack a known antigen. Data came from immunoSEQ multiplex PCR; TCRdb stores just in-frame clones and leaves some out. The sample has roughly 30,000 clones; about three quarters are singletons. The sequencing here drew on CD4+ T cells from PBMCs cultured without peptide, taken after COVID-19 vaccination. These receptors came from a human donor who had a prior SARS-CoV-2 infection. Both conserved end residues are part of each CDR3. D genes are given only for firm matches. Clone sizes are given selectively: once, few, many, or a class where the clone is expanded.

V: TRBV24-1
J: TRBJ2-3
D: .
size: .
DNA: TGTGCCACCAGTGACTTTGTCCGTTCAGCCCTATTCATTAACACAGATACGCAGTATTTT
CDR3: CATSDFVRSALFINTDTQYF

V: TRBV30
J: TRBJ2-7
D: TRBD2
size: .
DNA: TGTGCCTGGAGCAAAACCGGGACTAGCGGACATGAGCAGTACTTC
CDR3: CAWSKTGTSGHEQYF

V: TRBV5-1
J: TRBJ2-1
D: TRBD2
size: .
DNA: TGCGCCAGCCAGGCCGGTAGCGGGGGGGCTTCCTACAATGAGCAGTTCTTC
CDR3: CASQAGSGGASYNEQFF

V: TRBV6-5
J: TRBJ1-2
D: TRBD1
size: .
DNA: TGTGCCAGCAGTAGCCTCGACAGGGGCGTAAAGGGCTACACCTTC
CDR3: CASSSLDRGVKGYTF

V: TRBV19
J: TRBJ1-1
D: TRBD1
size: .
DNA: TGTGCCAGTAGTTCGACAGGGGGCTTTGTGAACACTGAAGCTTTCTTT
CDR3: CASSSTGGFVNTEAFF

V: TRBV11-2
J: TRBJ2-7
D: TRBD1
size: .
DNA: TGTGCCAGCAGCCCCACCTGGGACAGGGGGCACGAGCAGTACTTC
CDR3: CASSPTWDRGHEQYF

V: TRBV2
J: TRBJ2-1
D: .
size: few
DNA: TGTGCCAGCACCCCCCAGGGTGCCTACAATGAGCAGTTCTTC
CDR3: CASTPQGAYNEQFF

V: TRBV6-5
J: TRBJ2-7
D: .
size: .
DNA: TGTGCCAGCAGTTATCAGGCCTGGTCCCCCAACGAGCAGTACTTC
CDR3: CASSYQAWSPNEQYF

V: TRBV9
J: TRBJ1-2
D: TRBD1
size: .
DNA: TGTGCCAGCAGCGCCACCGGGACAGGGCATGGCTACACCTTC
CDR3: CASSATGTGHGYTF

V: TRBV27
J: TRBJ1-1
D: TRBD1
size: .
DNA: TGTGCCAGCAGTCCCCGGACAGGTAGGGGCGGGTTGAACACTGAAGCTTTCTTT
CDR3: CASSPRTGRGGLNTEAFF

V: TRBV12-5
J: TRBJ1-1
D: .
size: .
DNA: TGTGCTAGTGGCACAGACAGTGGGGCTTTCTTT
CDR3: CASGTDSGAFF

V: TRBV20-1
J: TRBJ2-1
D: TRBD2
size: few
DNA: TGCAGTGCTAGTGCCGCGGGGGGATGGTACAATGAGCAGTTCTTC
CDR3: CSASAAGGWYNEQFF